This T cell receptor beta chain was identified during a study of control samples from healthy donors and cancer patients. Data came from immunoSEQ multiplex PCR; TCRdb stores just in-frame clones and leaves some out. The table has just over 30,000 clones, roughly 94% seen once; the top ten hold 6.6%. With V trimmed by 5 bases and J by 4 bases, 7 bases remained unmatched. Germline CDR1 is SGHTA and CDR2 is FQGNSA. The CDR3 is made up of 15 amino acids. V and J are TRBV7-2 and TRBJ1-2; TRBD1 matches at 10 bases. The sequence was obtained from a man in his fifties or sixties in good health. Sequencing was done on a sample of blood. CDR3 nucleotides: TGTGCCAGCAGCGCCCGGGACAGGGGATCCTATGGCTACACCTTC. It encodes CASSARDRGSYGYTF. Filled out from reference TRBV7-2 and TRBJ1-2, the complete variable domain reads GAGVSQSPSNKVTEKGKDVELRCDPISGHTALYWYRQSLGQGLEFLIYFQGNSAPDKSGLPSDRFSAERTGGSVSTLTIQRTQQEDSAVYLCASSARDRGSYGYTFGSGTRLTVV.